The 19 T cell receptor beta chains listed next were all sequenced from one sample in a study of neurological immune-mediated disorders. TCRdb fed the 5' RACE reads into MiXCR, producing one record per CDR3 protein. The data hold tens of thousands of distinct CDR3 sequences, with 13% to 15% observed a single time. Sequences were obtained from PBMCs. The source of these receptors is a woman between 50 and 59 years old in good health.

This clonotype appeared many times. DNA of the CDR3: TGTGCCAGCAGCCAAGGGGGACTAGCGGGCTTACAAGAGACCCAGTACTTC. The encoded protein is CASSQGGLAGLQETQYF. The genes are TRBV14 and TRBJ2-5, with TRBD2 matching 12 bases. The V and J ends lost 1 base and 2 bases, in that order; junction bases with no gene match: 5. Looked up from germline, CDR1 is SGHDN and CDR2 is FVKESK. CDR3 length: 17 amino acids.

This clonotype is a singleton in its sample. J is TRBJ1-3 and V is TRBV19; the match to TRBD1 covers 8 bases. This CDR3 has 16 residues. Trimming cost V 3 bases and J 0 bases; bases outside gene matches: 4. Germline CDR1 is LNHDA and CDR2 is SQIVND (reference sequence). This CDR3 is CASSIWTGSSGNTIYF. For the CDR3, the DNA is TGTGCCAGTAGTATTTGGACAGGGAGCTCTGGAAACACCATATATTTT.

This clonotype was seen many times. The rearrangement uses TRBV29-1 and TRBJ2-1, with 12 bases lining up with TRBD2. Germline trimming cut 7 bases from V and 6 bases from J; bases unmatched to any gene: 4. The CDR3 contains 13 residues. Germline V gene sequence: CDR1 SQVTM, CDR2 ANQGSEA. The CDR3: CSGGTSGSNEQFF. Here the CDR3 DNA reads TGCAGCGGGGGGACTAGCGGGTCCAATGAGCAGTTCTTC.

This clonotype was recorded at least ten times. This chain uses TRBV5-1 with TRBJ2-1; 7 nucleotides match TRBD2. This CDR3 is built from 15 residues. With 0 bases clipped from V and 6 bases from J, the junction kept 6 bases outside the gene matches. Germline V gene data show CDR1 as SGHRS and CDR2 as YFSETQ. This chain's CDR3 is CASSLGTSEANEQFF. CDR3 nucleotide sequence: TGCGCCAGCAGCTTGGGCACTAGCGAGGCCAATGAGCAGTTCTTC.

This clonotype was recorded many times. V gene TRBV2 combines with J gene TRBJ2-7; 9 nucleotides match TRBD1. The CDR3 is 15 amino acids. Losses at the gene ends were 6 bases for V and 3 bases for J; bases not matched to a gene: 9. Germline CDR1 is SNHLY and CDR2 is FYNNEI. The CDR3: CASSGRDRVIYEQYF. The CDR3 nucleotides read TGTGCCAGCAGCGGGCGGGACAGGGTGATCTACGAGCAGTACTTC.

This clonotype was observed many times. The chain joins TRBV20-1 to TRBJ2-7, with 9 bases lining up with TRBD1. The germline V gene has CDR1 DFQATT and CDR2 SNEGSKA (reference sequence). This CDR3 spans 14 amino acids. The V segment lost 4 bases and the J segment 2 bases; nucleotides outside the gene matches: 6. CDR3 protein: CSATGTGWAYEQYF. The CDR3 DNA reads as TGCAGTGCTACCGGGACAGGGTGGGCCTACGAGCAGTACTTC.

A note on this clonotype: A much larger clone is a single base away; this may be a read error. The chain employs TRBV5-6 and TRBJ2-3; perhaps TRBD2 as D (6 bases). CDR1 is SGHDT, CDR2 YYEEEE, per germline. This CDR3 spans 14 amino acids. CDR3 region: CVSSLAGAGDTQYF. Written as DNA, the CDR3 is TGTGTCAGCAGCTTGGCGGGTGCGGGGGATACGCAGTATTTT.

This clonotype was seen repeatedly, ten times or more. The chain has TRBV6-1 and TRBJ1-5, with D maybe TRBD1 (6 bases). The germline V gene encodes CDR1 MNHNS and CDR2 SASEGT. There are 11 residues in the CDR3. V was trimmed by 10 bases and J by 5 bases, leaving 9 bases between them. The CDR3 is CATQGYQPQHF. CDR3 nucleotide sequence: TGTGCCACCCAGGGGTATCAGCCCCAGCATTTT.

This clonotype was seen a handful of times. The V gene is TRBV28, the J gene TRBJ1-2; D may be TRBD1 (6 bases). This CDR3 has 15 residues. The V and J ends lost 7 bases and 3 bases respectively, with 18 bases between them. Per the germline V gene, CDR1 is MDHEN and CDR2 is SYDVKM. The CDR3 protein is CASTPSRQVYYGYTF. The DNA for the CDR3 is TGTGCCAGCACCCCTTCGAGACAGGTTTACTATGGCTACACCTTC.

The sample holds many counts of this clonotype. This sequence joins TRBV6-6 and TRBJ1-3; 9 bases match TRBD1. This CDR3 is built from 15 residues. Losses at the gene ends were 4 bases for V and 3 bases for J; bases not matched to a gene: 4. Germline CDR1 and CDR2: MNHNY and SVGAGI (reference sequence). The CDR3 DNA reads as TGTGCCAGCAGTTTACAGGGGGCGTTTGGAAACACCATATATTTT. Protein product: CASSLQGAFGNTIYF.

This chain links TRBV5-1 with TRBJ2-2, with D possibly TRBD1 on 5 matching bases. Looked up from germline, CDR1 is SGHRS and CDR2 is YFSETQ. The CDR3 runs to 13 residues. V lost 2 bases to trimming and J lost 5 bases, with 7 bases between them. DNA of the CDR3: TGCGCCAGCAGCTTTAGGGGTACCGGGGAGCTGTTTTTT. Residues: CASSFRGTGELFF.

This chain connects TRBV20-1 to TRBJ2-7, with TRBD1 identical over 12 bases. The germline V gene encodes CDR1 DFQATT and CDR2 SNEGSKA (reference sequence). The ends lost 6 bases at V and 6 bases at J; junction bases unmatched: 9. The CDR3 is made up of 14 amino acids. CDR3 region: CSAGDRGRLGEQYF. The CDR3, as DNA: TGCAGTGCAGGGGACAGGGGGCGGCTAGGCGAGCAGTACTTC.

At least ten counts were recorded for this clonotype. J is TRBJ2-7 and V is TRBV12-3 or TRBV12-4; 8 nucleotides align to TRBD1. CDR3 length: 14 residues. V was clipped by 7 bases and J by 1 base; unmatched bases: 6. CDR3 bases: TGTGCCAGCACCCCGGGACAGGCGTCCTACGAGCAGTACTTC. It specifies CASTPGQASYEQYF.

This clonotype was counted at least ten times. The chain joins TRBV6-1 to TRBJ2-4; no firm D call. CDR1 and CDR2 (germline): MNHNS, SASEGT. V lost 0 bases to trimming and J lost 7 bases, with 7 bases between them. This CDR3 comprises 13 residues. The CDR3 DNA reads TGTGCCAGCAGTGAAGCCCAGAGGAACATTCAGTACTTC. Its translation is CASSEAQRNIQYF.

This clonotype is deemed medium-sized. The gene calls are TRBV20-1 and TRBJ2-1; a possible D gene is TRBD1 (7 bases). The V and J ends lost 1 base and 0 bases respectively, with 13 bases between them. The CDR3 has 16 amino acids. Germline-derived CDR1 and CDR2 are DFQATT and SNEGSKA (reference sequence). CDR3 sequence: CSARVPGGHSYNEQFF. The CDR3 coding sequence is TGCAGTGCTAGAGTCCCAGGGGGGCACTCCTACAATGAGCAGTTCTTC.

This clonotype has ten or more counts. J is TRBJ1-5 and V is TRBV7-3, with D perhaps matching TRBD1 (6 bases). V was shortened by 5 bases and J by 5 bases, with 10 bases between the two germline ends. Germline lookup yields CDR1 SGHTA and CDR2 FQGTGA. This CDR3 region has 13 residues. The CDR3 loop reads CASSQDSYQPQHF. The CDR3 nucleotides read TGTGCCAGCAGCCAGGACAGTTATCAGCCCCAGCATTTT.

This clonotype has ten or more counts. The chain is built from TRBV15 and TRBJ2-7, with 10 bases aligning to TRBD2. Trimming cost V 4 bases and J 2 bases; bases outside gene matches: 2. Looked up from germline, CDR1 is LNHNV and CDR2 is YYDKDF (reference sequence). This CDR3 is built from 14 residues. CDR3 region: CATSIAGGPYEQYF. CDR3 nucleotides: TGTGCCACCAGCATAGCGGGGGGCCCCTACGAGCAGTACTTC. Complete variable domain (other parts from reference TRBV15 and TRBJ2-7): DAMVIQNPRYQVTQFGKPVTLSCSQTLNHNVMYWYQQKSSQAPKLLFHYYDKDFNNEADTPDNFQSRRPNTSFCFLDIRSPGLGDTAMYLCATSIAGGPYEQYFGPGTRLTVT.

This clonotype has just a few counts. The chain carries TRBV28 and TRBJ1-5; no reliable D call. CDR3 length: 14 amino acids. V lost 4 bases, J lost 2 bases, and 9 bases lay in between. Germline lookup yields CDR1 MDHEN and CDR2 SYDVKM. As DNA, the CDR3 is TGTGCCAGCAGTTCCCCCGGGGGCAATCAGCCCCAGCATTTT. Its protein is CASSSPGGNQPQHF.

The chain links TRBV5-1 to TRBJ2-3; D not certain. In germline, CDR1 is SGHRS, CDR2 YFSETQ. The CDR3 contains 15 residues. V lost 2 bases to trimming and J lost 2 bases, with 12 bases between them. The CDR3 DNA follows: TGCGCCAGCAGCTTAAGGTCCCGAACCACAGATACGCAGTATTTT. Protein: CASSLRSRTTDTQYF.